This entry lists 28 T cell receptor beta chains sequenced from one sample in a study of T cell responses to AZD1222 COVID-19 vaccine. Method: immunoSEQ multiplex PCR; TCRdb's copy keeps in-frame clones and lacks some. The sample contains fewer than 50,000 clones, roughly 75% of which appear only once. The sample here was peripheral blood, taken on day 0 of AZD1222 vaccination. The receptors derive from an adult in good health.

This rearrangement joins TRBV19 to TRBJ1-5, with TRBD1 as a possible D gene (6 bases). The V gene lost 8 bases and the J gene lost 3 bases, with 26 bases spanning the gap. CDR3 size: 18 residues. Germline V gives CDR1 LNHDA, CDR2 SQIVND (reference sequence). The CDR3 nucleotides are TGTGCCAGTGTTTCCAGGGCCTCGCGGGGGGCCGACAATCAGCCCCAGCATTTT. Its protein product is CASVSRASRGADNQPQHF.

The chain links TRBV5-1 to TRBJ1-3; D gene unclear. The germline V gene has CDR1 SGHRS and CDR2 YFSETQ. V lost 1 base and J lost 0, with 2 bases in between. The CDR3 length is 13 residues. The CDR3 sequence is CASSLHSGNTIYF. The CDR3 DNA reads as TGCGCCAGCAGCTTGCACTCTGGAAACACCATATATTTT.

V and J are TRBV28 and TRBJ1-2, with D perhaps TRBD1 (6 bases). Trimming cost V 4 bases and J 3 bases, with 12 bases left between them. This CDR3 spans 14 amino acids. Germline values: CDR1 MDHEN, CDR2 SYDVKM. CDR3 DNA: TGTGCCAGCAGTTGGCGGGGGCTAGACTATGGCTACACCTTC. Translating it yields CASSWRGLDYGYTF.

The genes are TRBV3-1 (or the pseudogene TRBV3-2) and TRBJ1-6; 8 nucleotides agree with TRBD1. The V gene's germline CDR1 is LGHDT and CDR2 YNNKEL (reference sequence). J was trimmed by 14 bases and V by 0 bases; bases with no gene match: 9. The CDR3 sequence is 15 residues long. CDR3 sequence: CASSQDTGGMTTLHF. CDR3 coding DNA: TGTGCCAGCAGCCAAGATACAGGGGGGATGACCACCCTCCACTTT.

This clone has a single count. The chain couples TRBV9 to TRBJ1-3; D call uncertain. CDR3 length: 14 amino acids. With 1 base removed from V and 0 bases from J, the gap between germline ends came to 5 bases. CDR1 is SGDLS, CDR2 YYNGEE, per germline. As DNA, the CDR3 is TGTGCCAGCAGCGTAAGGAGCTCTGGAAACACCATATATTTT. This encodes CASSVRSSGNTIYF.

The V gene is TRBV29-1, the J gene TRBJ2-5; D is unclear. This CDR3 spans 13 amino acids. V lost 3 bases and J 1 base, leaving 9 bases between the germline ends. The germline V gene encodes CDR1 SQVTM and CDR2 ANQGSEA. The CDR3 DNA reads as TGCAGCGTTGAGGTGCAGGCCCAAGAGACCCAGTACTTC. It specifies CSVEVQAQETQYF.

The chain joins TRBV10-3 to TRBJ2-1; 8 bases are shared with TRBD1. Germline V gene data show CDR1 as ENHRY and CDR2 as SYGVKD. The CDR3 runs 15 residues. The J segment lost 4 bases and the V segment lost 0 bases, leaving 2 bases of the junction unmatched. CDR3 amino acids: CAISESQGAYNEQFF. CDR3 DNA: TGTGCCATCAGTGAGTCTCAGGGGGCTTACAATGAGCAGTTCTTC.

The chain is built from TRBV12-5 and TRBJ2-2, with 8 bases identical to TRBD1. This CDR3 contains 16 residues. Germline CDR1 and CDR2: LGHNT and FRNRAP. V dropped 4 bases and J dropped 4; count of bases not matched to a gene: 8. CDR3 loop: CASGWTGQGPTGELFF. The DNA of the CDR3 is TGTGCTAGTGGTTGGACCGGACAGGGCCCCACCGGGGAGCTGTTTTTT.

This chain joins TRBV11-3 and TRBJ2-7, with 8 bases identical to TRBD1. The length of the CDR3 is 14 residues. The V segment lost 5 bases and the J segment 2 bases; nucleotides outside the gene matches: 5. The germline gives CDR1 SGHNT, CDR2 YENEEA. Here the CDR3 DNA reads TGTGCCAGCAGCCCCCAGGGGGCGGCCTACGAGCAGTACTTC. It specifies CASSPQGAAYEQYF.

The V call is TRBV6-2 or TRBV6-3, the J call TRBJ2-5, with a possible D match to TRBD1 (5 bases). Germline assignment: CDR1 MNHEY and CDR2 SVGEGT. The CDR3 runs 14 residues. V was pared by 0 bases and J by 5 bases, with 10 bases between. The CDR3: CASSYSTARETQYF. In DNA, the CDR3 is TGTGCCAGCAGTTACTCGACAGCGCGGGAGACCCAGTACTTC.

The V gene is TRBV28, the J gene TRBJ1-2; 10 bases map to TRBD1. V lost 3 bases, J lost 3 bases, and 7 bases stayed unmatched. The CDR3 length is 16 residues. Germline-derived CDR1 and CDR2 are MDHEN and SYDVKM. CDR3 sequence reads: CASSFPPGQGYYGYTF. In DNA, the CDR3 is TGTGCCAGCAGTTTTCCCCCGGGACAGGGGTACTATGGCTACACCTTC.

The chain carries TRBV12-3 or TRBV12-4 and TRBJ1-6; tentatively, D is TRBD1 (6 bases). CDR3 length equals 13 residues. The germline V and J ends were trimmed by 5 bases and 7 bases, with 9 bases remaining between them. The CDR3 sequence is CASSLRGNSPLHF. The CDR3 region has the DNA TGTGCCAGCAGTCTCAGGGGAAATTCACCCCTCCACTTT.

The genes are TRBV24-1 and TRBJ1-6; a possible D gene is TRBD1 (5 bases). The CDR3 sequence is 15 residues long. The ends were cut back, 3 bases at V and 1 base at J, with 6 bases in the middle. The germline CDR1 and CDR2 sequences are KGHDR and SFDVKD. The CDR3 reads CATSDAGSYNSPLHF. The DNA for the CDR3 is TGTGCCACCAGTGATGCAGGGTCCTATAATTCACCCCTCCACTTT.

This chain joins TRBV2 and TRBJ1-2; weak D call: TRBD1 (5 bases). Germline CDR1 reads SNHLY; CDR2 reads FYNNEI. V lost 11 bases and J lost 2, with 18 bases in between. CDR3 length: 14 residues. CDR3 protein: CAGTGGGPNYGYTF. For the CDR3, the DNA is TGTGCCGGGACCGGCGGAGGGCCGAACTATGGCTACACCTTC.

The rearrangement links TRBV6-6 to TRBJ1-5; possibly TRBD1 for D (5 bases). Germline lookup yields CDR1 MNHNY and CDR2 SVGAGI (reference sequence). Deletions cut 5 bases from V and 2 bases from J, with 16 bases between. The CDR3 length is 16 residues. Here the CDR3 reads CASSPLGAKGNQPQHF. In nucleotides, the CDR3 is TGTGCCAGCAGTCCCCTCGGGGCTAAGGGCAATCAGCCCCAGCATTTT.

V usage is TRBV2 and J usage is TRBJ2-1; 7 nucleotides line up with TRBD1. The CDR3 covers 14 residues. Germline-derived CDR1 and CDR2 are SNHLY and FYNNEI. V shed 6 bases and J 4 bases; nucleotides not matched to a gene: 6. The CDR3 protein is CASRDGQVYNEQFF. The CDR3 DNA sequence: TGTGCCAGCAGAGATGGACAGGTGTACAATGAGCAGTTCTTC.

This clone was picked up a small number of times. The chain carries TRBV3-1 (or the pseudogene TRBV3-2) and TRBJ2-7; D is unclear. Germline V gene lookup returns CDR1 LGHDT and CDR2 YNNKEL (reference sequence). CDR3 length equals 13 residues. V lost 1 base and J 3 bases, leaving 7 bases between the germline ends. CDR3: CASSQGLGYEQYF. The CDR3 DNA sequence: TGTGCCAGCAGCCAAGGATTAGGCTACGAGCAGTACTTC.

The V and J genes are TRBV2 and TRBJ2-5; a possible D gene is TRBD1 (6 bases). There are 13 residues in the CDR3. With 5 bases removed from V and 3 bases from J, the gap between germline ends came to 10 bases. Germline V gene data show CDR1 as SNHLY and CDR2 as FYNNEI. The CDR3 nucleotides read TGTGCCAGCAGTCCCTCAGGGGAAGAGACCCAGTACTTC. Its translation: CASSPSGEETQYF. The full variable domain, completed using reference TRBV2 and TRBJ2-5, is EPEVTQTPSHQVTQMGQEVILRCVPISNHLYFYWYRQILGQKVEFLVSFYNNEISEKSEIFDDQFSVERPDGSNFTLKIRSTKLEDSAMYFCASSPSGEETQYFGPGTRLLVL.

This clone came up once. V usage is TRBV7-3 and J usage is TRBJ2-2; 8 bases map to TRBD2. With 5 bases clipped from V and 4 bases from J, the junction kept 12 bases outside the gene matches. Germline lookup yields CDR1 SGHTA and CDR2 FQGTGA. The CDR3 loop spans 17 amino acids. The CDR3 here is CASSRNPAGAGTGELFF. CDR3 DNA: TGTGCCAGCAGCCGTAACCCAGCGGGGGCTGGCACCGGGGAGCTGTTTTTT.

The rearrangement links TRBV6-2 or TRBV6-3 to TRBJ2-7, with TRBD2 matching over 7 bases. The CDR3 spans 15 residues. CDR1 and CDR2 (germline): MNHEY, SVGEGT. V lost 2 bases to trimming and J lost 2 bases; unmatched junction nucleotides: 6. CDR3 amino acids: CASSYGGDPAYEQYF. CDR3 nucleotides: TGTGCCAGCAGTTACGGGGGGGACCCCGCCTACGAGCAGTACTTC.

This chain links TRBV28 with TRBJ2-3; 7 positions match TRBD1. V lost 6 bases, J lost 8 bases, and 11 bases stayed unmatched. There are 14 residues in the CDR3. Germline assignment: CDR1 MDHEN and CDR2 SYDVKM. The CDR3 reads CASSTNRAGGTQYF. CDR3 DNA: TGTGCCAGCAGCACCAACAGGGCAGGGGGTACGCAGTATTTT.

This chain uses TRBV5-1 with TRBJ1-3; D ambiguous. The V end was cut by 5 bases, the J end by 4 bases, with 7 bases between. Germline V CDR1 and CDR2: SGHRS, YFSETQ. The CDR3 runs to 12 residues. This CDR3 reads CASRGTGNTIYF. In DNA form, the CDR3 reads TGCGCCAGCAGGGGAACGGGAAACACCATATATTTT. Based on the CDR3 plus reference TRBV5-1 and TRBJ1-3, the full variable domain is KAGVTQTPRYLIKTRGQQVTLSCSPISGHRSVSWYQQTPGQGLQFLFEYFSETQRNKGNFPGRFSGRQFSNSRSEMNVSTLELGDSALYLCASRGTGNTIYFGEGSWLTVV.

V usage is TRBV29-1 and J usage is TRBJ1-6; D is unresolved. CDR1 SQVTM and CDR2 ANQGSEA come from the germline V gene. CDR3 length: 11 amino acids. With 0 bases removed from V and 14 bases from J, the gap between germline ends came to 8 bases. In DNA, the CDR3 is TGCAGCGTTGAAGAACGGGGATCCCTCCACTTT. Encoded protein: CSVEERGSLHF.

The chain employs TRBV11-2 and TRBJ2-1; D is undetermined. Germline V gene data show CDR1 as SGHAT and CDR2 as FQNNGV. This CDR3 spans 12 amino acids. The V end lost 1 base, the J end lost 4 bases, and 2 bases lay between the germline ends. This CDR3 reads CASSLVYNEQFF. The CDR3 bases are TGTGCCAGCAGCTTAGTGTACAATGAGCAGTTCTTC.

This chain joins TRBV19 and TRBJ2-3; D uncertain. Trimming shortened V by 5 bases and J by 0 bases, and 9 bases separated the two germline ends. Germline assignment: CDR1 LNHDA and CDR2 SQIVND (reference sequence). The CDR3 extends over 14 amino acids. The CDR3 DNA follows: TGTGCCAGTAGTGAAGAGTCGAGCACAGATACGCAGTATTTT. It is translated as CASSEESSTDTQYF.

The CDR3 spells CASSESLGGLGEAFF. The DNA of the CDR3 is TGCGCCAGCAGTGAGTCGTTGGGGGGTTTGGGTGAAGCTTTCTTT. The rearrangement joins TRBV10-2 to TRBJ1-1; D is perhaps TRBD1 (5 bases). The germline V and J ends were trimmed by 0 bases and 7 bases, with 15 bases remaining between them. The CDR3 consists of 15 residues. Germline V CDR1 and CDR2: WSHSY, SAAADI.

The genes are TRBV7-9 and TRBJ1-2; D gene ambiguous. Germline CDR1 reads SEHNR; CDR2 reads FQNEAQ (reference sequence). V lost 5 bases to trimming and J lost 3 bases, with 16 bases between them. This CDR3 spans 15 amino acids. The CDR3 nucleotides are TGTGCCAGCAGCCCGCGGGGATCGCGGGACTATGGCTACACCTTC. Its protein product is CASSPRGSRDYGYTF. The full variable domain, rest sourced from reference TRBV7-9 and TRBJ1-2, is DTGVSQNPRHKITKRGQNVTFRCDPISEHNRLYWYRQTLGQGPEFLTYFQNEAQLEKSRLLSDRFSAERPKGSFSTLEIQRTEQGDSAMYLCASSPRGSRDYGYTFGSGTRLTVV.

The chain employs TRBV19 and TRBJ2-3, with 7 bases lining up with TRBD1. V lost 6 bases, J lost 6 bases, and 3 bases stayed unmatched. This CDR3 region has 12 residues. Germline CDR1 is LNHDA and CDR2 is SQIVND (reference sequence). In nucleotides, the CDR3 is TGTGCCAGTAGGGGGACAGCGGATACGCAGTATTTT. It codes for CASRGTADTQYF.